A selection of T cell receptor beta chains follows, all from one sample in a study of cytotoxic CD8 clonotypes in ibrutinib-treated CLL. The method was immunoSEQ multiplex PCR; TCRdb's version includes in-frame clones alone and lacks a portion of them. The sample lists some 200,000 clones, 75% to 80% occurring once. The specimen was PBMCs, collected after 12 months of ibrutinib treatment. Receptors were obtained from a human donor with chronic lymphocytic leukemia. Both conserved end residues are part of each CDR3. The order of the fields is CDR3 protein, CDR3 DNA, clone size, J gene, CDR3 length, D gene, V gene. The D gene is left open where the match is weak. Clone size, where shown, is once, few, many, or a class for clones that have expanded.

CASSSNEAGYTEAFF,TGTGCCAGCAGCTCTAACGAGGCCGGTTACACTGAAGCTTTCTTT,-,TRBJ1-1,15,-,TRBV9
CASSLGGPDLDGYTF,TGCGCCAGCAGCTTAGGGGGTCCTGATCTCGATGGCTACACCTTC,once,TRBJ1-2,15,-,TRBV5-1
CASGIHTVGARNYGYTF,TGTGCCAGCGGGATTCACACAGTCGGTGCTCGGAACTATGGCTACACCTTC,-,TRBJ1-2,17,-,TRBV2
CASSVQGENTEAFF,TGTGCCAGCTCAGTGCAGGGGGAAAACACTGAAGCTTTCTTT,-,TRBJ1-1,14,TRBD1,TRBV18
CASRIGEQFF,TGTGCCAGTCGTATTGGTGAGCAGTTCTTC,once,TRBJ2-1,10,-,TRBV2
CATSRAITDTQYF,TGTGCCACCAGCAGAGCTATCACAGATACGCAGTATTTT,-,TRBJ2-3,13,-,TRBV15
CASSYGGAGNQPQHF,TGTGCCAGCAGTTATGGGGGCGCGGGCAATCAGCCCCAGCATTTT,-,TRBJ1-5,15,-,TRBV6-6
CASSLVDSYEQYF,TGTGCCAGCAGCTTGGTGGACTCCTACGAGCAGTACTTC,few,TRBJ2-7,13,-,TRBV5-5
CAISGPAPAQPEQYF,TGTGCCATCAGTGGCCCCGCCCCCGCACAACCCGAGCAGTACTTC,-,TRBJ2-7,15,-,TRBV10-3
CASSLGHSGNTIYF,TGTGCCAGCAGTTTAGGCCACTCTGGAAACACCATATATTTT,-,TRBJ1-3,14,-,TRBV27
CASSEGVVPSYEQYF,TGTGCCAGCAGTGAAGGCGTCGTCCCATCCTACGAGCAGTACTTC,-,TRBJ2-7,15,-,TRBV6-1
CASSSEEAGTGLQGYTF,TGTGCCAGCAGCTCGGAAGAAGCCGGGACAGGCTTGCAAGGCTACACCTTC,-,TRBJ1-2,17,TRBD1,TRBV7-3
CAWIAGGGNEQFF,TGTGCCTGGATAGCCGGGGGCGGGAATGAGCAGTTCTTC,-,TRBJ2-1,13,-,TRBV30
CASSRLDRDTEAFF,TGTGCCAGCAGCAGACTCGACAGGGACACTGAAGCTTTCTTT,-,TRBJ1-1,14,TRBD1,TRBV5-5
CASRDTDTQYF,TGCGCCAGCCGGGACACAGATACGCAGTATTTT,-,TRBJ2-3,11,-,TRBV10-2
CASSATGINEKLFF,TGTGCCAGCAGCGCGACAGGGATTAATGAAAAACTGTTTTTT,-,TRBJ1-4,14,TRBD1,TRBV9
CASSVYLAGGNNEQFF,TGTGCCAGCAGCGTTTACCTAGCGGGGGGAAACAATGAGCAGTTCTTC,-,TRBJ2-1,16,TRBD2,TRBV9
CASSRTGFQETQYF,TGTGCTAGCAGCCGAACGGGGTTCCAAGAGACCCAGTACTTC,-,TRBJ2-5,14,-,TRBV7-7
CASSANANTIYF,TGTGCCAGCAGCGCGAATGCAAACACCATATATTTT,-,TRBJ1-3,12,-,TRBV28
CASSLAGLGTEAFF,TGTGCCAGCAGCTTAGCGGGCCTGGGGACTGAAGCTTTCTTT,-,TRBJ1-1,14,-,TRBV7-8
CARPQGLNEKLFF,TGTGCCAGACCTCAGGGACTTAATGAAAAACTGTTTTTT,-,TRBJ1-4,13,-,TRBV6-5
CASSPRGFYGYTF,TGTGCCAGCAGCCCGAGGGGGTTCTATGGCTACACCTTC,-,TRBJ1-2,13,-,TRBV14
CASSYSAVLYGYTF,TGTGCCAGCAGTTACTCTGCAGTACTTTATGGCTACACCTTC,-,TRBJ1-2,14,-,TRBV6-5
CATTALMNTEAFF,TGTGCCACTACGGCTCTTATGAACACTGAAGCTTTCTTT,-,TRBJ1-1,13,-,TRBV10-3
CASTPGLSGPLSYEQYF,TGTGCCAGCACCCCAGGTCTGTCTGGGCCCCTCTCCTACGAGCAGTACTTC,-,TRBJ2-7,17,-,TRBV28
CASSDGTSGSYTQYF,TGTGCCAGCAGCGACGGGACTAGCGGGAGCTATACGCAGTATTTT,-,TRBJ2-3,15,TRBD2,TRBV5-4
CASSYSDRGHYGYTF,TGTGCCAGCAGTTACTCGGACAGGGGCCACTATGGCTACACCTTC,-,TRBJ1-2,15,TRBD1,TRBV6-5
CASSLGLLSSGNTIYF,TGTGCCAGCAGCCTGGGCCTACTTTCCTCTGGAAACACCATATATTTT,-,TRBJ1-3,16,-,TRBV6-6
CSVALQGADTQYF,TGCAGCGTTGCTTTGCAGGGGGCCGATACGCAGTATTTT,many,TRBJ2-3,13,TRBD1,TRBV29-1
CASSQGSADTQYF,TGTGCCAGCAGCCAGGGATCGGCTGATACGCAGTATTTT,-,TRBJ2-3,13,-,TRBV4-2
CASSEHPGAKGNTIYF,TGTGCCAGCAGTGAACACCCGGGGGCGAAGGGAAACACCATATATTTT,few,TRBJ1-3,16,-,TRBV6-1
CASSPQGAGVGDEQYF,TGTGCCAGCAGTCCCCAAGGAGCGGGAGTAGGAGACGAGCAGTACTTC,few,TRBJ2-7,16,TRBD2,TRBV28
CASSQDSGTSDTQYF,TGCGCCAGCAGCCAAGATAGCGGGACATCGGATACGCAGTATTTT,-,TRBJ2-3,15,TRBD2,TRBV4-1
CASSVGTVNQPQHF,TGCGCCAGCAGCGTAGGGACGGTAAATCAGCCCCAGCATTTT,-,TRBJ1-5,14,-,TRBV5-1
CASSQGRPTTGELFF,TGTGCCAGCAGCCAAGGACGGCCCACCACCGGGGAGCTGTTTTTT,-,TRBJ2-2,15,-,TRBV6-5
CASSLTGGTTGELFF,TGTGCCAGCAGCTTAACAGGGGGGACAACCGGGGAGCTGTTTTTT,-,TRBJ2-2,15,TRBD1,TRBV7-6
CASSLDGNYGYTF,TGTGCCAGCAGCCTAGACGGGAACTATGGCTACACCTTC,once,TRBJ1-2,13,-,TRBV28
CASTAQGSNEQFF,TGCGCCAGCACCGCCCAGGGATCTAATGAGCAGTTCTTC,-,TRBJ2-1,13,-,TRBV10-2
CASSTWTEANYGYTF,TGTGCCAGCAGCACTTGGACAGAAGCTAACTATGGCTACACCTTC,-,TRBJ1-2,15,-,TRBV9
CASSPRRMGTGELFF,TGTGCCAGCTCACCGAGGCGGATGGGAACCGGGGAGCTGTTTTTT,-,TRBJ2-2,15,-,TRBV18
CASSQGSVPDTQYF,TGCGCCAGCAGCCAAGGGTCCGTTCCAGATACGCAGTATTTT,-,TRBJ2-3,14,-,TRBV4-1
CASSLIQGEETQYF,TGTGCCAGCAGTTTAATCCAGGGGGAAGAGACCCAGTACTTC,-,TRBJ2-5,14,TRBD1,TRBV28
CATPGPCREKLFF,TGTGCCACTCCCGGACCCTGCCGGGAAAAACTGTTTTTT,-,TRBJ1-4,13,-,TRBV6-4
CAISGAGSYEQYF,TGTGCCATCAGTGGCGCAGGGAGCTACGAGCAGTACTTC,few,TRBJ2-7,13,-,TRBV10-3
CASSKSPQGAAGANVLTF,TGTGCCAGCAGTAAAAGTCCACAGGGGGCGGCTGGGGCCAACGTCCTGACTTTC,-,TRBJ2-6,18,TRBD1,TRBV2
CASRATTGRQFF,TGTGCCAGCAGGGCTACAACAGGGAGGCAGTTCTTC,-,TRBJ2-1,12,-,TRBV6-6
CASSRTGVNTEAFF,TGTGCCAGCAGCCGGACAGGGGTGAACACTGAAGCTTTCTTT,-,TRBJ1-1,14,TRBD1,TRBV7-9
CASSPWKGGRSLHF,TGCGCCAGCAGTCCTTGGAAGGGCGGAAGGTCCCTCCACTTT,-,TRBJ1-6,14,-,TRBV5-1
CASSLGTDAQYF,TGTGCCAGCAGCTTAGGTACAGATGCGCAGTATTTT,-,TRBJ2-3,12,-,TRBV7-2
CASSESGVSYEQYF,TGCGCCAGCAGTGAGTCAGGGGTCTCCTACGAGCAGTACTTC,-,TRBJ2-7,14,-,TRBV10-1
CAWSVAKQGCTEAFF,TGTGCCTGGAGTGTAGCCAAACAGGGCTGCACTGAAGCTTTCTTT,-,TRBJ1-1,15,-,TRBV30
CASSQGVGRETQYF,TGCGCCAGCAGCCAGGGAGTTGGTCGAGAGACCCAGTACTTC,-,TRBJ2-5,14,-,TRBV5-1
CASRDFGYTF,TGTGCCAGCAGGGATTTTGGCTACACCTTC,-,TRBJ1-2,10,-,TRBV28
CASSEASPGDTQYF,TGTGCCAGCAGTGAAGCGAGCCCGGGAGATACGCAGTATTTT,-,TRBJ2-3,14,-,TRBV2
CASSVGRAAYEQYF,TGTGCCAGCTCGGTTGGAAGGGCCGCCTACGAGCAGTACTTC,-,TRBJ2-7,14,-,TRBV2
CATSRDGSTTNEKLFF,TGTGCCACCAGCAGAGATGGATCGACAACTAATGAAAAACTGTTTTTT,few,TRBJ1-4,16,-,TRBV15
CASSSLGQAQPQHF,TGTGCCAGCAGTTCCCTTGGACAGGCTCAGCCCCAGCATTTT,few,TRBJ1-5,14,TRBD1,TRBV6-5